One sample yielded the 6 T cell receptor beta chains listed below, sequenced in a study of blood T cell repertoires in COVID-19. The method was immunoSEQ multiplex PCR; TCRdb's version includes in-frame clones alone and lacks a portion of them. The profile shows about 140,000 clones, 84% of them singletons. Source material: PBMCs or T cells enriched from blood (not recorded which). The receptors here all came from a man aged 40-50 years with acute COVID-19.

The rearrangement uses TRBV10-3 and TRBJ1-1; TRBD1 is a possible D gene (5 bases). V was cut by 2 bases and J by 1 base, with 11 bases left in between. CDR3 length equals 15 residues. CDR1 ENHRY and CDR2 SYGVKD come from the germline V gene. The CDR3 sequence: CAISETGRENTEAFF. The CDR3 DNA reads TGTGCCATCAGTGAGACAGGCAGGGAGAACACTGAAGCTTTCTTT.

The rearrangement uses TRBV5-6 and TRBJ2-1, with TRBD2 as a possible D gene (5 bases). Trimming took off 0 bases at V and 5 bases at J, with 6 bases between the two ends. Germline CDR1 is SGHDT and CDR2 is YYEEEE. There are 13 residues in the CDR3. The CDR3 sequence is CASSLGGDNEQFF. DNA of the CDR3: TGTGCCAGCAGCTTGGGGGGAGACAATGAGCAGTTCTTC.

The chain's CDR3 is CASSHRGNGNTIYF. CDR3 sequence (DNA): TGTGCCAGTAGTCACCGGGGGAATGGAAACACCATATATTTT. The chain couples TRBV19 to TRBJ1-3, with D possibly being TRBD1 (5 bases). V shed 5 bases and J shed 3 bases, with 11 bases lying between them. The CDR3 spans 14 residues. The V gene's germline CDR1 is LNHDA and CDR2 SQIVND (reference sequence).

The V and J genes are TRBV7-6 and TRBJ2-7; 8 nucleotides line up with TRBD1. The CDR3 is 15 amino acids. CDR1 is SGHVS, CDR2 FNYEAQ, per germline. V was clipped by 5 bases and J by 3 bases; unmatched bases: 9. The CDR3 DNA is TGTGCCAGCAGCATCGGACAGGGAACTCTCTACGAGCAGTACTTC. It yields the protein CASSIGQGTLYEQYF. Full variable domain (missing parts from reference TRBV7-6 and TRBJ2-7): GAGVSQSPRYKVTKRGQDVALRCDPISGHVSLYWYRQALGQGPEFLTYFNYEAQQDKSGLPNDRFSAERPEGSISTLTIQRTEQRDSAMYRCASSIGQGTLYEQYFGPGTRLTVT.

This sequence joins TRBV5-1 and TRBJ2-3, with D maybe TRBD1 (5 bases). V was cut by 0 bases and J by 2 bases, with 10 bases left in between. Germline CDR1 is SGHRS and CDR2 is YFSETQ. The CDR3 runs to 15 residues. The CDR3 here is CASSLGDRHTDTQYF. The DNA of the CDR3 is TGCGCCAGCAGCTTGGGCGACAGACACACAGATACGCAGTATTTT.

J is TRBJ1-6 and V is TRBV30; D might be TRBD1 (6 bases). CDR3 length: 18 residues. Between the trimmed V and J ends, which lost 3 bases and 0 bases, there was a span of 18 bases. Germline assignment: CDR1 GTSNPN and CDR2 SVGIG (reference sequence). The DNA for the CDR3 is TGTGCCTGGAGCAGGGTTGGCAGGGGCTCCTCCTATAATTCACCCCTCCACTTT. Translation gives CAWSRVGRGSSYNSPLHF.